This T cell receptor beta chain is from a study of long-term antiretroviral therapy in people with HIV (dated by TCRdb to 2022 to 2024). As for the study more broadly: Collection of the earliest samples took place about a decade ahead of the 2015 WHO recommendation for immediate ART, at a time when ART was typically delayed until CD4 counts fell. A total of some 210 cryopreserved PBMC samples were contributed to the cohort by 30 adults with confirmed HIV infection, with samples collected serially over a mean of approximately six years (range 1-12). No cross-contamination during QIAcube processing was shown when test extractions of a monoclonal T-cell line were performed alongside 33 polyclonal samples. This retrospective serial study examined whether starting ART and sustained HIV suppression were associated with changes in the composition and diversity of the TRB repertoire in peripheral blood. Of the roughly 30 participants with HIV, ten to eleven were female. Findings and caveats that apply to the study as a whole: Narrower CDR3 length ranges were observed in HIV repertoires than in controls, and an antigen-experienced repertoire with only a slight naive shift after ART was suggested by the network structure. Starting ART was linked to a significant rise in TRB diversity, yet even after long-term ART the diversity remained significantly lower than in transplant donor controls. Owing to limited PBMC availability, only the TCR beta chain was sequenced, without alpha chain pairing. Unsorted PBMC were profiled instead of sorted CD4+ and CD8+ T cells because pre-ART samples had limited cell numbers. Samples dated from the mid-2000s to the late 2010s, and the ART regimens used may be less effective than current ones. Inferences about post-ART repertoire changes are limited because no data were available on ART adherence, viral resistance or therapy changes. At every time point, the repertoire was dominated by expanded TRB clones first identified before ART initiation, although this dominance fluctuated and, in many PLHIV, declined after ART.

To be included, a participant needed at least one PBMC sample from before ART initiation plus at least two post-ART samples. All participants with HIV were treated in the United States of America. Before DNA extraction, cryopreserved samples of about 1-10 million PBMC were thawed and washed. At the time of the earliest PBMC sample, participants with HIV were aged between about 20 and 60 years. PBMC samples were contributed by each participant from 1-4 timepoints before ART initiation and 2-8 timepoints after ART initiation, with a median of 7 samples. Serial HIV viral load, CD4+ T-cell count, ART history and demographic data were obtained for every participant. Genomic DNA was extracted from unsorted PBMC with a Qiagen kit on a QIAcube, with processing performed in batches of 12 samples. This clone was recorded once. Its antigen is not yet known. Base qualities are missing; no much larger clone stands one base away.

The immunoSEQ hsTCRB v3.0 assay was used at survey level resolution for TRB variable region sequencing. The targeted TRB sequencing depth was about 40,000-50,000 T-cell genomes per sample. Pooled TRB libraries were sequenced on an Illumina MiSeq with a v3 150-cycle kit. In the authors' own workflow: Repertoire analysis was run in R within a reproducible Nextflow workflow that covered QC, data transformation and analysis. LymphoSeq2, an R package for exploring AIRR-Seq data, was used to implement custom analyses. A handful of samples that produced fewer than 5000 total TRB sequences were removed, so 200 or so HIV repertoires were analyzed. Among the roughly 190 retained HIV repertoires, 59 were collected before ART initiation and 120 to 140 after ART initiation. Each repertoire was downsampled to 5000 TRB nucleotide sequences, and summary statistics were averaged across 100 downsampling iterations. The analysis kept only TRB sequences whose CDR3 regions were at least seven amino acids long. Diversity was measured with a Shannon entropy-derived clonality score and the Gini coefficient. Repertoire networks linked the top 5000 CDR3 amino acid sequences whenever two sequences differed by an edit distance of one. For TRB CDR3 amino acid sequences, antigen specificity groups and MHC restriction were predicted with GLIPH2. To flag known CMV, EBV, HIV or tissue antigen associations, CDR3 amino acid sequences were matched against VDJdb and McPAS-TCR. Pre-ART, post-ART and control groups were compared with Wilcoxon signed-rank tests and Holm-Bonferroni correction. The table was pulled from immuneACCESS by TCRdb, which kept in-frame rearrangements only. Such tables lose some clones; where checked, under half of the loss comes from unresolved V genes, and the rest has no known cause. From that table come the V and J calls and clone size; the DNA was used to work out D and trimming. Recorded for this sample are tens of thousands of clones; roughly 84% of them occurred a single time. The ten top clones hold about 10% of the sample.

The CDR3 starts with the cysteine, ends with the phenylalanine, and has 15 residues. The sequence is cut down to CDR3 DNA, 45 bases in frame from base 1. Trimming removed 4 bases from V and 4 bases from J, leaving 15 bases between the germline ends. CDR1 SGHDT and CDR2 YYEEEE were looked up in the germline V gene. This chain joins TRBV5-6 to TRBJ2-1; D gene: possibly TRBD2, on 7 matching bases. The clonotype was recovered from a man in his forties with HIV. Sequences were derived from unsorted PBMCs, sampled around 2.4 years after starting antiretroviral therapy. The DNA reads as follows: TGTGCCAGCAGCCCCACGGGGGGCCCATACAATGAGCAGTTCTTC. It encodes CASSPTGGPYNEQFF.